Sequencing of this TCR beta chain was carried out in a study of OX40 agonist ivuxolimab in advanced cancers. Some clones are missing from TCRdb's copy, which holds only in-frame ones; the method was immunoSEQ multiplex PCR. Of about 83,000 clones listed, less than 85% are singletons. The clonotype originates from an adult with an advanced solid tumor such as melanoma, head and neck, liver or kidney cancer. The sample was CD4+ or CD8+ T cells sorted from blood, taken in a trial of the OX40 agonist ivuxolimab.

For the CDR3, the DNA is TGTGCCAGCAGACCCCTACCGACTAGCGGGAGGTCTGATACGCAGTATTTT. Its protein product is CASRPLPTSGRSDTQYF. The chain recombines TRBV7-8 with TRBJ2-3; 13 nucleotides match TRBD2. The V gene's germline CDR1 is SGHVS and CDR2 FQNEAQ. The CDR3 runs 17 residues. The V and J ends lost 6 bases and 6 bases, in that order; junction bases with no gene match: 12.